This T cell receptor (beta chain) was captured in a study of CD8 T cell repertoires and HIV-1 epitope variants. Study summary: Separate wells received one of Twenty-five Gag or Nef variant peptides. Tested: three Gag epitope families, Nef HW9 and YT9. An uncultured baseline aliquot held 1M T cells.

Some clones are missing from TCRdb's copy, which holds only in-frame ones; the method was immunoSEQ multiplex PCR. The sample lists about 5,000 clones; less than 65% were seen once. On this clone: Its cognate antigen is unknown.

With 1 base removed from V and 6 bases from J, the gap between germline ends came to 13 bases. The CDR3 sequence is 15 residues long. Germline values: CDR1 SGHTA, CDR2 FQGTGA. The sample comprised cultured CD8+ T cells derived from PBMCs. This sequence originates from a male donor with HIV. V and J are TRBV7-3 and TRBJ2-1; no definite D call. The CDR3 protein is CASSLKLGPANEQFF. The DNA for the CDR3 is TGTGCCAGCAGCTTAAAGTTGGGCCCCGCCAATGAGCAGTTCTTC.